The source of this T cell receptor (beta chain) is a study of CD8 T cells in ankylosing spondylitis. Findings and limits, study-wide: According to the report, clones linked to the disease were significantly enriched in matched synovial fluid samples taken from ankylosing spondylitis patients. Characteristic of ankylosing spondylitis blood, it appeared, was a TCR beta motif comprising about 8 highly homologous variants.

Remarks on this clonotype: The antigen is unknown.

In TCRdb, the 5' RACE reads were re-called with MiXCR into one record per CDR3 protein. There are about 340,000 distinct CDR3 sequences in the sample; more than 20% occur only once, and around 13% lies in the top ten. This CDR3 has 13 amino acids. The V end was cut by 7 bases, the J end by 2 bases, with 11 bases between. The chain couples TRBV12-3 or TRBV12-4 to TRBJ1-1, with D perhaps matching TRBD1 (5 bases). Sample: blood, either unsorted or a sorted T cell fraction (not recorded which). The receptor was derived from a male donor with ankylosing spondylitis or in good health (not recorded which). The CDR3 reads CASIGGVNTEAFF. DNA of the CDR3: TGTGCCAGCATAGGAGGGGTAAACACTGAAGCTTTCTTT.